Reported below is one TCR beta chain. The sample originates from a study of blood T cell repertoires in COVID-19. Study overall: Some COVID-19 samples were acute and others convalescent; all came from the United States, Italy and Spain.

Source study methods: Counts of nucleated cells, estimated from reference gene primer amplification, were obtained. Libraries were prepared by immunoSEQ multiplex PCR; TCRdb keeps only in-frame clonotypes and omits some of them. D and trimming were read from the DNA, whereas the V and J calls and clone size are those reported in that table. The sample yields roughly 52,000 clones, about 88% seen once. Germline assignment: CDR1 MGHRA and CDR2 YSYEKL. The CDR3 has 15 residues. Trimming removed 0 bases from V and 0 bases from J, with 8 bases in between. This rearrangement joins TRBV4-1 to TRBJ1-1, with D hard to call. The clonotype comes from a man aged 60 to 75 with active COVID-19. The sequencing input was peripheral blood. This chain's CDR3 is CASSQEITVNTEAFF. The CDR3, as DNA: TGCGCCAGCAGCCAAGAGATCACGGTGAACACTGAAGCTTTCTTT.